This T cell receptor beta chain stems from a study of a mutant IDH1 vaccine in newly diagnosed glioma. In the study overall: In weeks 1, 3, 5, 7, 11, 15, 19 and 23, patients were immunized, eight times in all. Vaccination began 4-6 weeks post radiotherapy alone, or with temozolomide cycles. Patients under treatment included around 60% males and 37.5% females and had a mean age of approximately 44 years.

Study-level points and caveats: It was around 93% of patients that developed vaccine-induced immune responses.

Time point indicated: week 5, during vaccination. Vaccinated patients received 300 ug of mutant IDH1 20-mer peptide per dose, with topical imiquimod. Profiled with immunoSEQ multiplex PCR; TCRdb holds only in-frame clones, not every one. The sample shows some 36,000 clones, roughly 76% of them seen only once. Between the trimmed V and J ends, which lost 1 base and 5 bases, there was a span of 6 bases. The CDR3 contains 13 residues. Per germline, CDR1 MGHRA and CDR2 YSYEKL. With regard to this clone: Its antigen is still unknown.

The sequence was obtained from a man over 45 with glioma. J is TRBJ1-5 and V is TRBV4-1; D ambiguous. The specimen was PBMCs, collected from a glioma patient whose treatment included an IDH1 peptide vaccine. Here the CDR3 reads CASSQGFDQPQHF. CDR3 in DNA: TGCGCCAGCAGCCAAGGGTTCGATCAGCCCCAGCATTTT.